Presented here are 21 T cell receptor beta chains from one specimen sequenced in a study of long-term antiretroviral therapy in people with HIV. Sequencing used immunoSEQ v3.0 at survey level. The protocol was immunoSEQ multiplex PCR, while the TCRdb copy is restricted to in-frame clones and leaves out a portion. Of about 6,400 clones listed, around four fifths are singletons. Sequencing used unsorted PBMCs, obtained 0.5 years before starting antiretroviral therapy. The receptors derive from a man aged 40-55 years with HIV.

The V and J genes are TRBV5-1 and TRBJ2-6; D uncertain. CDR1 SGHRS and CDR2 YFSETQ come from the germline V gene. V was clipped by 1 base and J by 0 bases, with 8 bases between them. The CDR3 consists of 16 residues. Here the CDR3 DNA reads TGCGCCAGCAGCTTGACCGGAAGCTCTGGGGCCAACGTCCTGACTTTC. This translates into CASSLTGSSGANVLTF.

V gene TRBV4-1 combines with J gene TRBJ2-7; TRBD1 or TRBD2 may be the D gene (6 bases each). Germline V gene data show CDR1 as MGHRA and CDR2 as YSYEKL. The CDR3 spans 15 residues. The V end lost 1 base, the J end lost 1 base, and 11 bases lay between the germline ends. The CDR3 loop is CASSQGGAVSYEQYF. The CDR3 bases are TGCGCCAGCAGCCAAGGGGGGGCGGTTTCCTACGAGCAGTACTTC.

This chain joins TRBV28 and TRBJ2-1, with 7 bases fitting TRBD2. The CDR3 covers 12 residues. The trim removed 6 bases at V and 4 bases at J, leaving 0 bases unmatched. The germline V gene encodes CDR1 MDHEN and CDR2 SYDVKM. In DNA form, the CDR3 reads TGTGCCAGCAGCGGGGGGTACAATGAGCAGTTCTTC. This gives the protein CASSGGYNEQFF.

The V call is TRBV5-4, the J call TRBJ2-2; 9 bases are a match to TRBD1. The CDR3 contains 16 residues. V gave up 4 bases and J gave up 3 bases; unmatched junction bases: 7. Germline V lookup: CDR1 SGHNT, CDR2 YYREEE (reference sequence). The CDR3 spells CASSKDRGRDTGELFF. The CDR3 DNA sequence: TGTGCCAGCAGCAAGGACAGGGGAAGGGACACCGGGGAGCTGTTTTTT.

The rearrangement uses TRBV29-1 and TRBJ2-6, with D possibly being TRBD2 (5 bases). Trimming removed 6 bases from V and 0 bases from J, with 18 bases in between. Germline values: CDR1 SQVTM, CDR2 ANQGSEA. CDR3 length equals 17 residues. For the CDR3, the DNA is TGCAGCGTGCTAGAGGGCGGAGCCCGCTCTGGGGCCAACGTCCTGACTTTC. It yields the protein CSVLEGGARSGANVLTF.

This chain connects TRBV4-1 to TRBJ1-2, with no clear D. CDR1 and CDR2 from the germline V gene are MGHRA and YSYEKL. Trimming removed 1 base from V and 8 bases from J, with 17 bases in between. The CDR3 length is 15 residues. The CDR3 here is CASSQGETWGWGYTF. The CDR3 region has the DNA TGCGCCAGCAGCCAAGGCGAAACCTGGGGATGGGGCTACACCTTC.

This chain joins TRBV7-7 and TRBJ1-5, with no clear D. Trimming left V 8 bases short and J 4 bases short, with 21 bases between. Germline loops: CDR1 SSHAT, CDR2 FNYEAQ (reference sequence). There are 16 residues in the CDR3. CDR3 in DNA: TGTGCCAGCGACGCAACGGCGCACGAAAGAAATCAGCCCCAGCATTTT. This encodes CASDATAHERNQPQHF.

This clone occurred a few times. The V and J genes are TRBV7-9 and TRBJ1-6, with a weak D call TRBD1 (5 bases). Germline assignment: CDR1 SEHNR and CDR2 FQNEAQ (reference sequence). The CDR3 covers 13 residues. Trimming shortened V by 5 bases and J by 15 bases, and 17 bases separated the two germline ends. This CDR3 is CASSRGDSGGLHF. In DNA, the CDR3 is TGTGCCAGCAGCCGAGGTGATTCGGGGGGCCTCCACTTT.

The genes are TRBV6-6 and TRBJ2-7; TRBD2 aligns across 10 bases. V shed 5 bases, J shed 1 base, and the junction held 8 bases outside the gene matches. CDR3 length: 16 amino acids. Per the germline V gene, CDR1 is MNHNY and CDR2 is SVGAGI (reference sequence). This CDR3 reads CASSTLLAGLSYEQYF. CDR3 nucleotides: TGTGCCAGCAGTACCCTACTAGCGGGGCTATCCTACGAGCAGTACTTC.

The chain carries TRBV7-9 and TRBJ1-2; a possible D gene is TRBD1 (5 bases). V dropped 5 bases and J dropped 7 bases, with 14 bases sitting between them. The V gene's germline CDR1 is SEHNR and CDR2 FQNEAQ (reference sequence). This CDR3 has 13 amino acids. The CDR3 nucleotides read TGTGCCAGCAGCGACCCCTGGGGGGGTGGCTACACCTTC. Amino acid sequence: CASSDPWGGGYTF. Combining the CDR3 with reference TRBV7-9 and TRBJ1-2 gives the whole variable domain DTGVSQNPRHKITKRGQNVTFRCDPISEHNRLYWYRQTLGQGPEFLTYFQNEAQLEKSRLLSDRFSAERPKGSFSTLEIQRTEQGDSAMYLCASSDPWGGGYTFGSGTRLTVV.

The J gene is TRBJ2-1, the V gene TRBV30, with D perhaps matching TRBD1 (6 bases). The length of the CDR3 is 14 residues. V gave up 1 base and J gave up 4 bases, with 11 bases separating them. CDR1 and CDR2 from the germline V gene are GTSNPN and SVGIG (reference sequence). The CDR3 DNA follows: TGTGCCTGGAGTGCAGGGGCGATATACAATGAGCAGTTCTTC. It is translated as CAWSAGAIYNEQFF.

The chain uses TRBV4-1 and TRBJ2-7; D is undetermined. The germline CDR1 and CDR2 sequences are MGHRA and YSYEKL. V shed 2 bases and J shed 0 bases, with 8 bases lying between them. The CDR3 totals 14 residues. The CDR3 nucleotides read TGCGCCAGCAGCCAACTGACTGGCTCCTACGAGCAGTACTTC. Protein product: CASSQLTGSYEQYF.

This clone is medium-sized within its sample. This chain links TRBV11-2 with TRBJ2-7, with D unresolved. The CDR3 length is 13 residues. V lost 2 bases to trimming and J lost 0 bases, with 5 bases between them. Looked up from germline, CDR1 is SGHAT and CDR2 is FQNNGV. The CDR3 DNA sequence: TGTGCCAGCAGCTTACAGAGCTCCTACGAGCAGTACTTC. Residues: CASSLQSSYEQYF.

V and J are TRBV15 and TRBJ1-5; D is unresolved. Trimming removed 6 bases at V and 7 bases at J, with 10 bases between. Germline assignment: CDR1 LNHNV and CDR2 YYDKDF (reference sequence). This CDR3 region has 12 residues. The CDR3 region is CATSPFGQPQHF. CDR3 sequence (DNA): TGTGCCACCAGTCCCTTCGGGCAGCCCCAGCATTTT.

This chain connects TRBV5-1 to TRBJ1-2; TRBD1 matches 8 bases. The CDR3 spans 15 residues. Germline assignment: CDR1 SGHRS and CDR2 YFSETQ. The V gene end was trimmed by 2 bases and the J gene end by 3 bases; junction bases not matched to a gene: 6. CDR3 DNA sequence: TGCGCCAGCAGCTTTCCGGGACAGGCCCACTATGGCTACACCTTC. It specifies CASSFPGQAHYGYTF.

This CDR3 reads CASSLGGSSYEQYF. For the CDR3, the DNA is TGCGCCAGCAGCTTGGGGGGGAGCTCCTACGAGCAGTACTTC. This chain connects TRBV5-1 to TRBJ2-7, with D perhaps assigned TRBD1 or TRBD2 (5 bases each). Germline V gene lookup returns CDR1 SGHRS and CDR2 YFSETQ. The CDR3 sequence is 14 residues long. Trimming removed 0 bases at V and 0 bases at J, with 7 bases between.

This clone came up a few times. The chain is built from TRBV4-1 and TRBJ1-6; TRBD1 aligns across 7 bases. CDR1 and CDR2 from the germline V gene are MGHRA and YSYEKL. The CDR3 is 14 residues long. V lost 0 bases, J lost 7 bases, and 0 bases stayed unmatched. CDR3 bases: TGCGCCAGCAGCCAAGAGACAGGGAATTCACCCCTCCACTTT. The encoded protein is CASSQETGNSPLHF.

V gene TRBV15 combines with J gene TRBJ1-1, with a tentative D call TRBD1 (6 bases). V dropped 3 bases and J dropped 3 bases, with 17 bases sitting between them. CDR1 and CDR2 from the germline V gene are LNHNV and YYDKDF (reference sequence). CDR3 length: 16 residues. CDR3: CATSRDRRRVDTEAFF. The CDR3 DNA reads as TGTGCCACCAGCAGGGACAGACGGCGGGTTGACACTGAAGCTTTCTTT. Variable domain in full (rest from reference TRBV15 and TRBJ1-1): DAMVIQNPRYQVTQFGKPVTLSCSQTLNHNVMYWYQQKSSQAPKLLFHYYDKDFNNEADTPDNFQSRRPNTSFCFLDIRSPGLGDTAMYLCATSRDRRRVDTEAFFGQGTRLTVV.

The chain carries TRBV5-4 and TRBJ2-1, with 10 bases that match TRBD2. The germline V gene encodes CDR1 SGHNT and CDR2 YYREEE (reference sequence). Trimming removed 8 bases from V and 9 bases from J; junction bases left unmatched: 11. This CDR3 region has 14 residues. The chain's CDR3 is CASMSGGVMVEQFF. DNA for the CDR3: TGTGCCAGTATGAGCGGGGGGGTAATGGTTGAGCAGTTCTTC.

The V gene is TRBV23-1, the J gene TRBJ1-5; D unclear. TRBV23-1 qualifies as an ORF whose function is uncertain. This CDR3 is 15 amino acids long. Trimming cost V 1 base and J 12 bases, with 19 bases left between them. This CDR3 reads CASSQCYSRRCLQHF. CDR3 bases: TGCGCCAGCAGTCAATGCTACAGCCGCCGGTGTCTCCAGCATTTT.

This chain links TRBV30 with TRBJ1-1; D possibly corresponds to TRBD1 (5 bases). The CDR3 covers 15 residues. Germline assignment: CDR1 GTSNPN and CDR2 SVGIG (reference sequence). The V end was cut by 4 bases, the J end by 2 bases, with 17 bases between. Written as DNA, the CDR3 is TGTGCCTGGATGTTCAGGAGGCAGGGAAACACTGAAGCTTTCTTT. Its protein is CAWMFRRQGNTEAFF.